This T cell receptor (beta chain) was sequenced in a study of T-cell memory formation after mild COVID-19. Study conclusions and caveats: Pre-infection memory carried some responding clones, suggesting that cross-reactive memory joined.

This CDR3 has 13 amino acids. Unmatched junction bases numbered 5, after V lost 3 bases and J lost 7 bases. Via MiXCR, TCRdb re-called the 5' RACE reads, giving one row per CDR3 protein. Among about 290,000 distinct CDR3 sequences, about 15% were seen once, and the ten largest hold roughly a fifth. This clonotype has a count of ten or more. Its antigen is currently unknown. The source of this sequence is a man aged 18 to 30 who had mild COVID-19 (a few samples of this study predate the infection). Cell type and time point are not known. The rearrangement links TRBV12-3 or TRBV12-4 to TRBJ2-5, with 7 bases identical to TRBD1. The source material was PBMCs or a T cell subset sorted from them (not recorded which). For the CDR3, the DNA is TGTGCCAGCAGTTTGACAGGGCAGGGGACCCAGTACTTC. Protein: CASSLTGQGTQYF.